These T cell receptor beta chains were read from a single sample in a study of shared clonotypes between healthy human individuals. Generated by immunoSEQ multiplex PCR, the TCRdb table keeps only in-frame clones and is missing some. The top ten hold 0.6% to 0.7% of the sample, which has fewer than 1.4 million clones, about four fifths seen once. The sequenced sample consisted of memory CD4+ T cells from PBMCs. The receptors come from a man aged 18 to 29 in good health. Some clones in this sample may be carry-over from other donors' samples. Each CDR3 is given with its conserved first and last residue. The D gene is left open where the match is weak. Clone size is stated in some rows and not others, as once, few, many or a class when expanded.

d_call	v_call	j_call	clone_size	cdr3_aa	cdr3_nt
TRBD1	TRBV2	TRBJ1-2	.	CASRPGQGAYTF	TGTGCCAGCAGGCCGGGACAGGGGGCCTACACCTTC
.	TRBV6-1	TRBJ2-4	.	CASSDSEAKNIQYF	TGTGCCAGCAGTGATAGCGAGGCCAAAAACATTCAGTACTTC
.	TRBV19	TRBJ1-2	.	CASSISYMTANYGYTF	TGTGCCAGTAGTATAAGTTATATGACGGCTAACTATGGCTACACCTTC
TRBD1	TRBV5-1	TRBJ2-1	once	CASSTFSGTDNEQFF	TGCGCCAGCAGCACCTTCTCCGGGACAGACAATGAGCAGTTCTTC
TRBD2	TRBV18	TRBJ2-5	few	CASSPGLAGGMPEYF	TGTGCCAGCTCACCAGGACTAGCGGGAGGCATGCCGGAGTACTTC
.	TRBV20-1	TRBJ1-2	.	CSARDPLGYTF	TGCAGTGCTAGAGACCCCCTTGGCTACACCTTC
.	TRBV7-2	TRBJ2-5	.	CASSPAGRYQETQYF	TGTGCCAGCAGCCCCGCCGGGCGGTACCAAGAGACCCAGTACTTC
.	TRBV30	TRBJ2-3	.	CAWSQGNTDTQYF	TGTGCCTGGAGCCAGGGAAACACAGATACGCAGTATTTT
TRBD1	TRBV9	TRBJ2-2	once	CASSVAGGELFF	TGTGCCAGCAGCGTAGCAGGGGGCGAGCTGTTTTTT
.	TRBV7-2	TRBJ1-5	.	CASSFRAGPSNQPQHF	TGTGCCAGCAGCTTTCGGGCCGGACCGAGCAATCAGCCCCAGCATTTT
.	TRBV14	TRBJ2-7	.	CASSLNQGGEQYF	TGTGCCAGCAGCCTAAATCAGGGTGGCGAGCAGTACTTC
.	TRBV29-1	TRBJ2-5	.	CSVVGDLRAKQYF	TGCAGCGTTGTGGGCGACCTACGAGCGAAGCAGTACTTC
TRBD2	TRBV9	TRBJ2-2	.	CASSESLAAVTGELFF	TGTGCCAGCAGCGAGTCGCTAGCGGCCGTCACCGGGGAGCTGTTTTTT
TRBD1	TRBV7-9	TRBJ2-5	.	CASSSGGVLETQYF	TGTGCCAGCAGCTCAGGGGGAGTTTTGGAGACCCAGTACTTC
TRBD1	TRBV28	TRBJ1-5	.	CASKAEGAFYNQPQHF	TGTGCCAGCAAGGCGGAGGGGGCTTTCTACAATCAGCCCCAGCATTTT
.	TRBV30	TRBJ1-2	.	CAWSKGNYGYTF	TGTGCCTGGTCAAAGGGTAACTATGGCTACACCTTC
.	TRBV18	TRBJ1-1	.	CASSPLDTEAFF	TGTGCCAGCTCACCCCTGGACACTGAAGCTTTCTTT
.	TRBV4-2	TRBJ2-3	.	CASSQDTGTDTQYF	TGTGCCAGCAGCCAGGACACAGGCACAGATACGCAGTATTTT
.	TRBV30	TRBJ2-5	.	CAWSTLFQETQYF	TGTGCCTGGAGTACCTTATTCCAAGAGACCCAGTACTTC
TRBD1	TRBV19	TRBJ2-7	.	CASNDPRTGPSYEQYF	TGTGCCAGCAATGATCCAAGGACAGGCCCTTCCTACGAGCAGTACTTC
.	TRBV7-3	TRBJ2-2	.	CASSSSATGELFF	TGTGCCAGCAGCTCTTCGGCGACCGGGGAGCTGTTTTTT
.	TRBV7-2	TRBJ2-1	.	CASSRGGAANEQFF	TGTGCCAGCAGCCGTGGGGGGGCGGCGAATGAGCAGTTCTTC
.	TRBV7-6	TRBJ2-3	many	CASSFWTGTDTQYF	TGTGCCAGCAGCTTTTGGACGGGCACAGATACGCAGTATTTT
.	TRBV20-1	TRBJ2-4	once	CSARDFSGWYF	TGCAGTGCTAGAGATTTCTCGGGATGGTACTTC
.	TRBV7-2	TRBJ1-5	few	CASSGQPNQPQHF	TGTGCCAGCTCAGGACAGCCAAATCAGCCCCAGCATTTT
.	TRBV7-2	TRBJ1-5	.	CASNQGRGDQPQHF	TGTGCCAGCAACCAAGGCCGGGGGGATCAGCCCCAGCATTTT
TRBD1	TRBV11-2	TRBJ1-1	.	CASSFRAGTGEAFF	TGTGCCAGCAGTTTTAGAGCGGGGACAGGGGAAGCTTTCTTT
TRBD1	TRBV10-3	TRBJ2-6	.	CAISGRGTGMGGSGANVLTF	TGTGCCATCAGTGGGCGTGGGACAGGGATGGGGGGCTCTGGGGCCAACGTCCTGACTTTC
.	TRBV7-9	TRBJ1-4	.	CASSRGATNEKLFF	TGTGCCAGCAGTCGAGGGGCAACTAATGAAAAACTGTTTTTT
.	TRBV29-1	TRBJ1-2	.	CSAPAGGRGYTF	TGCAGCGCCCCGGCTGGGGGCAGAGGCTACACCTTC
TRBD2	TRBV15	TRBJ2-1	.	CATSRDTGTSGRGDNYEQFF	TGTGCCACCAGCAGAGACACCGGGACTAGCGGGAGGGGAGATAATTATGAGCAGTTCTTC
.	TRBV5-1	TRBJ1-2	.	CASRVDGQGFGYTF	TGCGCCAGCAGAGTCGATGGGCAGGGATTTGGCTACACCTTC
.	TRBV28	TRBJ1-3	.	CASRTHSFSGNTIYF	TGTGCCAGCAGGACCCACAGCTTCTCTGGAAACACCATATATTTT
.	TRBV7-3	TRBJ1-2	.	CASSPEGLYGYTF	TGTGCCAGCAGCCCCGAGGGTCTCTATGGCTACACCTTC
.	TRBV28	TRBJ2-7	.	CASSRIKSRTEKYF	TGTGCCAGCAGTCGAATTAAATCGAGGACTGAGAAGTACTTC
.	TRBV2	TRBJ1-2	.	CASSPLTGPLDGYTF	TGTGCCAGCAGTCCTTTGACAGGCCCCCTAGATGGCTACACCTTC
TRBD2	TRBV2	TRBJ2-2	few	CASILAGPNTGELFF	TGTGCCAGCATACTAGCGGGACCGAACACCGGGGAGCTGTTTTTT
.	TRBV7-9	TRBJ1-2	few	CAVTREGLGYGYTF	TGTGCCGTCACGCGCGAGGGGCTAGGCTATGGCTACACCTTC
TRBD1	TRBV14	TRBJ1-5	.	CASSQGQGGGQPQHF	TGTGCCAGCAGCCAGGGACAGGGAGGTGGCCAGCCCCAGCATTTT
.	TRBV2	TRBJ2-1	.	CASSEASGIYEQFF	TGTGCCAGCAGTGAAGCATCGGGGATTTATGAGCAGTTCTTC